The 16 T cell receptor beta chains in this list originate from one sample, sequenced in a study of T cell responses to AZD1222 COVID-19 vaccine. TCRdb's table, derived via immunoSEQ multiplex PCR, lists solely in-frame clones and lacks some. The top ten clones hold around 17% of a sample with approximately 100,000 clones, about 88% of them seen once. The sample here was peripheral blood, taken on day 0 of AZD1222 vaccination. The receptors originated from an adult in good health.

V usage is TRBV11-2 and J usage is TRBJ1-4; 9 bases fit TRBD1. CDR1 is SGHAT and CDR2 is FQNNGV in the germline V gene. Trimming removed 3 bases from V and 8 bases from J; junction bases left unmatched: 7. This CDR3 contains 15 residues. The CDR3 nucleotides are TGTGCCAGCAGCTTTGGGACAGGGCTGGGCGAAAAACTGTTTTTT. This codes for CASSFGTGLGEKLFF. The full variable domain, its missing parts supplied by reference TRBV11-2 and TRBJ1-4, is EAGVAQSPRYKIIEKRQSVAFWCNPISGHATLYWYQQILGQGPKLLIQFQNNGVVDDSQLPKDRFSAERLKGVDSTLKIQPAKLEDSAVYLCASSFGTGLGEKLFFGSGTQLSVL.

V usage is TRBV20-1 and J usage is TRBJ2-1; D is undetermined. Germline values: CDR1 DFQATT, CDR2 SNEGSKA (reference sequence). The CDR3 length is 11 residues. With 4 bases removed from V and 0 bases from J, the gap between germline ends came to 1 base. Written as DNA, the CDR3 is TGCAGTGCTACCTCCTACAATGAGCAGTTCTTC. Residues: CSATSYNEQFF.

This chain connects TRBV13 to TRBJ2-7; D not certain. This CDR3 spans 14 amino acids. Germline V gene sequence: CDR1 PRHDT, CDR2 FYEKMQ (reference sequence). The V and J ends lost 4 bases and 0 bases respectively, with 10 bases between them. CDR3 residues: CASSSRRPSYEQYF. CDR3 sequence (DNA): TGTGCCAGCAGCTCGAGGCGGCCCTCCTACGAGCAGTACTTC.

The genes are TRBV11-2 and TRBJ2-2, with TRBD1 as a possible D gene (6 bases). CDR3 length: 15 residues. Trimming pared 6 bases from V and 1 base from J, leaving 12 bases between. Germline V CDR1 and CDR2: SGHAT, FQNNGV. DNA for the CDR3: TGTGCCAGCAGGCTTGGGGGCGGGAACACCGGGGAGCTGTTTTTT. It is translated as CASRLGGGNTGELFF. The full variable domain, rest sourced from reference TRBV11-2 and TRBJ2-2, is EAGVAQSPRYKIIEKRQSVAFWCNPISGHATLYWYQQILGQGPKLLIQFQNNGVVDDSQLPKDRFSAERLKGVDSTLKIQPAKLEDSAVYLCASRLGGGNTGELFFGEGSRLTVL.

This chain joins TRBV5-1 and TRBJ2-5; 7 nucleotides line up with TRBD1. The junction had 7 bases not matched to a gene; V was cut back by 4 bases and J by 1 base. Per the germline V gene, CDR1 is SGHRS and CDR2 is YFSETQ. The CDR3 covers 15 residues. This CDR3 reads CASSLEGTAQETQYF. The DNA of the CDR3 is TGCGCCAGCAGCCTCGAAGGGACAGCCCAAGAGACCCAGTACTTC.

The gene calls are TRBV10-1 and TRBJ1-1; the D gene is possibly TRBD1 (5 bases). Trimming pared 4 bases from V and 3 bases from J, leaving 15 bases between. The length of the CDR3 is 15 residues. The germline CDR1 and CDR2 sequences are WNHNN and SYGVQD (reference sequence). The CDR3 region has the DNA TGCGCCAGCAGTGCAGAGAGGGGACGGCACACTGAAGCTTTCTTT. Its translation: CASSAERGRHTEAFF.

The genes are TRBV19 and TRBJ1-1; D gene ambiguous. V shed 3 bases and J shed 5 bases, with 10 bases lying between them. This CDR3 has 13 residues. Germline V gene lookup returns CDR1 LNHDA and CDR2 SQIVND (reference sequence). The CDR3 nucleotides read TGTGCCAGTAGTATGGAGCGGAGAACTGAAGCTTTCTTT. As protein: CASSMERRTEAFF.

The chain is built from TRBV15 and TRBJ1-5; D uncertain. Trimming took 1 base from V and 6 from J, leaving 4 bases between them. Germline lookup yields CDR1 LNHNV and CDR2 YYDKDF (reference sequence). The CDR3 totals 12 residues. The CDR3: CATSRGRQPQHF. The CDR3 coding sequence is TGTGCCACCAGCAGAGGCCGTCAGCCCCAGCATTTT.

The V and J genes are TRBV7-9 and TRBJ2-3, with D perhaps TRBD2 (6 bases). Trimming stripped 7 bases from V and 2 bases from J, with 22 bases between. From germline, CDR1 is SEHNR and CDR2 FQNEAQ (reference sequence). The CDR3 runs to 17 residues. CDR3 in DNA: TGTGCCAGCACCACTCGTCGGGACTCCCGGGCCACAGATACGCAGTATTTT. This encodes CASTTRRDSRATDTQYF.

DNA for the CDR3: TGTGCCAGCACCCATCGTTGGACTGGAAACACCATATATTTT. Amino acid sequence: CASTHRWTGNTIYF. The rearrangement links TRBV3-1 (or the pseudogene TRBV3-2) to TRBJ1-3; D uncertain. V was trimmed by 7 bases and J by 2 bases, leaving 12 bases between them. The CDR3 contains 14 residues. The germline CDR1 and CDR2 sequences are LGHDT and YNNKEL (reference sequence).

V usage is TRBV5-1 and J usage is TRBJ2-7; D remains unclear. CDR1 is SGHRS, CDR2 YFSETQ, per germline. The CDR3 totals 14 residues. Trimming took off 4 bases at V and 7 bases at J, with 18 bases between the two ends. The CDR3 sequence is CASSLRATVGEQYF. The CDR3 coding sequence is TGCGCCAGCAGCCTCCGGGCCACGGTAGGGGAGCAGTACTTC.

The rearrangement links TRBV11-1 to TRBJ2-2, with D maybe TRBD1 (5 bases). From germline, CDR1 is SGHAT and CDR2 FQDESV (reference sequence). The CDR3 has 15 residues. Between the trimmed V and J ends, which lost 2 bases and 7 bases, there was a span of 14 bases. In DNA form, the CDR3 reads TGTGCCAGCAGCTTACAACTTGACAGTCTCGGGGAGCTGTTTTTT. Protein product: CASSLQLDSLGELFF. The full variable domain, rest sourced from reference TRBV11-1 and TRBJ2-2, is EAEVAQSPRYKITEKSQAVAFWCDPISGHATLYWYRQILGQGPELLVQFQDESVVDDSQLPKDRFSAERLKGVDSTLKIQPAELGDSAMYLCASSLQLDSLGELFFGEGSRLTVL.

The V call is TRBV24-1, the J call TRBJ2-3; the D call may be TRBD1 or TRBD2 (5 bases each). In germline, CDR1 is KGHDR, CDR2 SFDVKD. The CDR3 is 17 residues long. V was shortened by 3 bases and J by 4 bases, with 19 bases between the two germline ends. CDR3 in amino acids: CATSDLEVAGWADTQYF. CDR3 bases: TGTGCCACCAGTGATCTGGAGGTGGCAGGGTGGGCAGATACGCAGTATTTT.

This chain connects TRBV6-5 to TRBJ2-7; D gene unclear. The CDR3 covers 14 residues. From germline, CDR1 is MNHEY and CDR2 SVGAGI. V was cut by 8 bases and J by 7 bases, with 21 bases left in between. As DNA, the CDR3 is TGTGCCAGCGGATTCTGGGATACACCTACGGAGCAGTACTTC. Translating gives CASGFWDTPTEQYF.

The chain employs TRBV6-6 and TRBJ1-1; no reliable D call. Per the germline V gene, CDR1 is MNHNY and CDR2 is SVGAGI (reference sequence). Trimming shortened V by 5 bases and J by 3 bases, and 7 bases separated the two germline ends. The CDR3 has 12 amino acids. In DNA form, the CDR3 reads TGTGCCAGCAGTATGGAGTACACTGAAGCTTTCTTT. This codes for CASSMEYTEAFF.

V and J are TRBV6-6 and TRBJ2-5, with 12 bases lining up with TRBD2. This CDR3 contains 15 residues. Germline assignment: CDR1 MNHNY and CDR2 SVGAGI (reference sequence). V shed 8 bases and J 7 bases; nucleotides not matched to a gene: 11. Here the CDR3 reads CASLTSGGSRVTQYF. CDR3 nucleotides: TGTGCCAGCCTGACTAGCGGGGGCTCGCGGGTGACCCAGTACTTC.